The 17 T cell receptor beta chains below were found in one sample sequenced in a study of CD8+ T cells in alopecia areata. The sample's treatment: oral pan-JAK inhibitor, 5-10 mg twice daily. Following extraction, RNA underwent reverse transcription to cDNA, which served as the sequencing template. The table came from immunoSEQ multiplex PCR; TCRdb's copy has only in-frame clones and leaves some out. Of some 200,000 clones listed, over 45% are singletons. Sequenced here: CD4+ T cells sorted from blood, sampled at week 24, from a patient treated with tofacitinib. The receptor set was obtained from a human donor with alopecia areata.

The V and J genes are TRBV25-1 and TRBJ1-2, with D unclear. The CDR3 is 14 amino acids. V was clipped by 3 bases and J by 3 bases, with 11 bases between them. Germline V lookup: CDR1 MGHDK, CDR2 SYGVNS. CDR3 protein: CASSDVGSYYGYTF. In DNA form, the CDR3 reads TGTGCCAGCAGTGATGTCGGATCCTACTATGGCTACACCTTC.

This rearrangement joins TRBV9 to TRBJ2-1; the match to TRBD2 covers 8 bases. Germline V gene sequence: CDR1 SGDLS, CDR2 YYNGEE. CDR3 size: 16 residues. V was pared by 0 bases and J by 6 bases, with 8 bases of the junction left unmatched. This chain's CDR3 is CASSVVAGSQVNEQFF. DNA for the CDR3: TGTGCCAGCAGCGTAGTAGCGGGGAGTCAGGTCAATGAGCAGTTCTTC.

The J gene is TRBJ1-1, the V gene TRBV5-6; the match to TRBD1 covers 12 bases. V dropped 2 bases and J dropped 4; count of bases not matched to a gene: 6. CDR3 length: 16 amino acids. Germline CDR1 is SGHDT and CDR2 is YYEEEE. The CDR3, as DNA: TGTGCCAGCAGCTTCGGGACAGGGGGCGCGGGCACTGAAGCTTTCTTT. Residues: CASSFGTGGAGTEAFF.

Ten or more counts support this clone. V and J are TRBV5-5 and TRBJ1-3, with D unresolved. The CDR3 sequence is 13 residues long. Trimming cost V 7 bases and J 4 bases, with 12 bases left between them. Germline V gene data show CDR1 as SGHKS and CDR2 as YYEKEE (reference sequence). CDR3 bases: TGTGCCAGCTTCAGGACGGACGGAAACACCATATATTTT. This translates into CASFRTDGNTIYF. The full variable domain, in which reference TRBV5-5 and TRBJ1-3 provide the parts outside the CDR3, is DAGVTQSPTHLIKTRGQQVTLRCSPISGHKSVSWYQQVLGQGPQFIFQYYEKEERGRGNFPDRFSARQFPNYSSELNVNALLLGDSALYLCASFRTDGNTIYFGEGSWLTVV.

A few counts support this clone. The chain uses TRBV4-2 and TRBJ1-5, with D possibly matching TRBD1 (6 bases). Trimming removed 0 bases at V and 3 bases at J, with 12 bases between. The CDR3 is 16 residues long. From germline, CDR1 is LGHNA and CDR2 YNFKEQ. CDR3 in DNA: TGTGCCAGCAGCCAAGATTTTGCAGGGGACAATCAGCCCCAGCATTTT. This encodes CASSQDFAGDNQPQHF.

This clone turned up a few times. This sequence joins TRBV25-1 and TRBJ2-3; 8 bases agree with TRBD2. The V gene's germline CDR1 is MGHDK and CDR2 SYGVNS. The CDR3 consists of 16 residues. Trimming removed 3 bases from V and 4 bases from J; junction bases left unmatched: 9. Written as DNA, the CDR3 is TGTGCCAGCAGTGACCTCGGAGCGGGAGAGGCAGATACGCAGTATTTT. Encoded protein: CASSDLGAGEADTQYF.

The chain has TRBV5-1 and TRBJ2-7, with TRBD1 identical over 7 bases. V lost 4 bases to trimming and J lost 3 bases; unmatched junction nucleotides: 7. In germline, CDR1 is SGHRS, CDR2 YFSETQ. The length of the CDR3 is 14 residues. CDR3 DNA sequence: TGCGCCAGCAGCACGGGAACAGGGGTCTACGAGCAGTACTTC. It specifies CASSTGTGVYEQYF.

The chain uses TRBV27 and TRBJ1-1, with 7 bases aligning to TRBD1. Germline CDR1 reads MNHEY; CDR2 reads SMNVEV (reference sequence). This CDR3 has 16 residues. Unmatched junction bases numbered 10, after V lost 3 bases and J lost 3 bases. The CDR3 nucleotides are TGTGCCAGCAGTTTCGGACAGGCAACTTATTACACTGAAGCTTTCTTT. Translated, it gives CASSFGQATYYTEAFF.

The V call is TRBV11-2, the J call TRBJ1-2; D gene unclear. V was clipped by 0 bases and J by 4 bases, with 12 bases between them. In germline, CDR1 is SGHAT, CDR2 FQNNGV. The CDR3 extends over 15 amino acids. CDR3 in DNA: TGTGCCAGCAGCTTAGATCCGTCCAGCTTCTATGGCTACACCTTC. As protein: CASSLDPSSFYGYTF.

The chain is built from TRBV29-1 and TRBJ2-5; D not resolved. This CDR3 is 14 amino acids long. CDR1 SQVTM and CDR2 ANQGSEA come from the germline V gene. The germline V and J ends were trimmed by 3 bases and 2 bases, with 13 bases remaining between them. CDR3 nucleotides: TGCAGCGTTGAGTCTACGCGACGGCAAGAGACCCAGTACTTC. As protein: CSVESTRRQETQYF.

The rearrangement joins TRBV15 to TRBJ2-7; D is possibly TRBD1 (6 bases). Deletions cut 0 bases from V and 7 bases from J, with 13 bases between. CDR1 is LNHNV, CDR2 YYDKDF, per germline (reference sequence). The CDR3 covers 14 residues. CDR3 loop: CATSRETQGAEQYF. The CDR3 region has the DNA TGTGCCACCAGCAGAGAAACACAGGGCGCTGAGCAGTACTTC.

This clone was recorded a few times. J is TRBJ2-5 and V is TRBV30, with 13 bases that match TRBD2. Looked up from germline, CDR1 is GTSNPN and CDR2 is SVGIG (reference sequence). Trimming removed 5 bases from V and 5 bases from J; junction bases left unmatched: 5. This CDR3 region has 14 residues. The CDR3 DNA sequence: TGTGCCTGGGGACTAGCGGGAGTGCGGGAGACCCAGTACTTC. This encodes CAWGLAGVRETQYF.

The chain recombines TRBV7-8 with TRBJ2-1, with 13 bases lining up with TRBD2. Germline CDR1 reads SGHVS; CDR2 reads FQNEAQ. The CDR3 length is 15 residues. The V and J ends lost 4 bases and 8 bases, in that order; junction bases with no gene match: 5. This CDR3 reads CASSSGTSGTYEQFF. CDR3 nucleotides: TGTGCCAGCAGCTCCGGGACTAGCGGGACGTATGAGCAGTTCTTC.

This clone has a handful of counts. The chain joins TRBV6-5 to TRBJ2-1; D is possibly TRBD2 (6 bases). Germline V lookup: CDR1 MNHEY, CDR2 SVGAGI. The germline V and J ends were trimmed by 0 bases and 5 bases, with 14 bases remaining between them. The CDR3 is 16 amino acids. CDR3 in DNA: TGTGCCAGCAGTTACTCGTGGCGGGGTGAACACAATGAGCAGTTCTTC. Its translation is CASSYSWRGEHNEQFF.

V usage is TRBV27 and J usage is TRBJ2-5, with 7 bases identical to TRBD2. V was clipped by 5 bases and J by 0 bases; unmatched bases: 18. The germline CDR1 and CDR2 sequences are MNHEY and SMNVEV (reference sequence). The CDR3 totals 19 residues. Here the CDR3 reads CASSRNPLESGIYQETQYF. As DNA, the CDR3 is TGTGCCAGCAGTAGAAACCCCCTTGAGAGCGGGATATACCAAGAGACCCAGTACTTC.

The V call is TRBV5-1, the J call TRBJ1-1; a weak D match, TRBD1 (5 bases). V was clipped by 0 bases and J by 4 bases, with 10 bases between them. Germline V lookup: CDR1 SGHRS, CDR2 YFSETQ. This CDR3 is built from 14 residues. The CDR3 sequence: CASSLDVGGTEAFF. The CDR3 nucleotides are TGCGCCAGCAGCTTGGACGTCGGGGGCACTGAAGCTTTCTTT.

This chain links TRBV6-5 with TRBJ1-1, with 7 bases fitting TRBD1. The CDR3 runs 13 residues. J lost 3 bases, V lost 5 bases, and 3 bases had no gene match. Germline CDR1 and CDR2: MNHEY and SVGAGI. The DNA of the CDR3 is TGTGCCAGCAGTCCCCAGGGGGACACTGAAGCTTTCTTT. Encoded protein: CASSPQGDTEAFF.